This TCR beta chain came from a study of cytomegalovirus exposure and HLA in healthy donors. The V segment lost 0 bases and the J segment 5 bases; nucleotides outside the gene matches: 8. The CDR3 covers 16 residues. Germline assignment: CDR1 LGHNA and CDR2 YSLEER. PCR employed 60 Vbeta and 13 Jbeta primers. Some clones are missing from TCRdb's copy, which holds only in-frame ones; the method was immunoSEQ multiplex PCR. The sample includes some 120,000 clones, about two thirds of them seen just once. Sequenced sample: PBMCs. The source of this sequence is a man aged 25-45 years in good health and CMV-seronegative. J is TRBJ1-2 and V is TRBV4-3; the match to TRBD1 covers 8 bases. The CDR3 DNA is TGCGCCAGCAGCCAAGATAGGGGGACAGGCCCTTATGGCTACACCTTC. Translated, it gives CASSQDRGTGPYGYTF.